Included here is one TCR beta chain sequence, with context. Its antigen remains unknown. TCRdb re-called the 5' RACE reads through MiXCR, storing one row per CDR3 protein. The table lists around 89,000 distinct CDR3 sequences, about 12% of them singletons. Time point in this sample: sample taken at primary tumor resection. No cells were sorted before sequencing. The whole RNA sequenced was extracted from tumor, nontumor lung or frozen PBMC. Donation came from 70 or so patients with untreated early-stage non-small cell lung cancer. Looked up from germline, CDR1 is MNHEY and CDR2 is SVGAGI. V lost 11 bases, J lost 5 bases, and 15 bases lay in between. The CDR3 has 13 amino acids. These data come from a study of spatial heterogeneity in lung cancer. Study details: Consistent detection of more beta-chain than alpha-chain sequences was observed. A unique TCR and UMI combination showed up more than ten times in raw reads, on average. Study-wide results and limits: Follow-up blood showed ubiquitous expanded tumor TCRs less than blood at resection did.

The chain couples TRBV6-5 to TRBJ2-2; D is possibly TRBD2 (6 bases). The TCR was taken from a male donor with early-stage non-small cell lung cancer. The sequences come from PBMCs, collected at surgery. The CDR3 DNA reads as TGTGCCGCCCAACTAGCTCTTACCGGGGAGCTGTTTTTT. As protein: CAAQLALTGELFF.